This TCR beta chain appears in the sequencing data of a study of somatic mutations in cytotoxic T cells in rheumatoid arthritis. About the study: Patient blood (approximately 30 ml EDTA) was drawn right after diagnosis, before any treatment.

Concerning this clone: Its antigen is undetermined.

Per the germline V gene, CDR1 is SNHLY and CDR2 is FYNNEI. With 6 bases removed from V and 2 bases from J, the gap between germline ends came to 19 bases. This CDR3 spans 17 amino acids. Whole-study findings and limits: Antigen specificity of the expanded CD8+ clones was not determined. In about an eighth of the roughly 60 patients, the largest CD8+ clone exceeded 20% of CD8+ cells.

Using immunoSEQ multiplex PCR, the repertoire was profiled, and TCRdb retains in-frame clones only, with some absent. This sample has 15,000 to 20,000 clones, with 79% found just once. Sequencing used CD8+ T cells sorted from blood. This sequence originates from an adult with rheumatoid arthritis. This chain uses TRBV2 with TRBJ2-2, with D perhaps matching TRBD1 or TRBD2 (5 bases each). The CDR3 sequence is CASSSTVRDLNTGELFF. CDR3 DNA sequence: TGTGCCAGCAGCTCTACAGTCCGGGACCTCAACACCGGGGAGCTGTTTTTT.